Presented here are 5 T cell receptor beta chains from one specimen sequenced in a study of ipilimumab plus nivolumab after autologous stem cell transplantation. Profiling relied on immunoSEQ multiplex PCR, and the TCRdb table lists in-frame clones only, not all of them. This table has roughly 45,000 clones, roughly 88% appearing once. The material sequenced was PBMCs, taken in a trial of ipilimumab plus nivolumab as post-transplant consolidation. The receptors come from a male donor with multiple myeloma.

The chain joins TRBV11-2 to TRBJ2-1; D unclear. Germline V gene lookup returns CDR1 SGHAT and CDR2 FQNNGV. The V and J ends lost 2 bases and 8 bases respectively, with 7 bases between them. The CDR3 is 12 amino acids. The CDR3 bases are TGTGCCAGCAGCTTAAGTCAGTATGAGCAGTTCTTC. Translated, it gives CASSLSQYEQFF.

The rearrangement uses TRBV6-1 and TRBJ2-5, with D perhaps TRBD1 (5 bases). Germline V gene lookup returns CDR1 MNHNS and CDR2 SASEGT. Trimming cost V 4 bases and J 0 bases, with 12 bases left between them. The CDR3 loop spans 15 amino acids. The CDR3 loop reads CASSVFRGNQETQYF. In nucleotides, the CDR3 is TGTGCCAGCAGTGTTTTTAGGGGCAACCAAGAGACCCAGTACTTC.

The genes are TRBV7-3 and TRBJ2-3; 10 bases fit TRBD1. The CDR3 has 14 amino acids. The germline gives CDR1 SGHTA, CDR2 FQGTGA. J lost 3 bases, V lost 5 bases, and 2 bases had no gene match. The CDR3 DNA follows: TGTGCCAGCAGCCGGACAGGGGGAACAGATACGCAGTATTTT. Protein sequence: CASSRTGGTDTQYF.

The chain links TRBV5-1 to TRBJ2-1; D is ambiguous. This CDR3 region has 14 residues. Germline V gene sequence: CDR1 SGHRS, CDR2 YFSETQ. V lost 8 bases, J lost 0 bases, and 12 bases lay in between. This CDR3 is CASMWQPSYNEQFF. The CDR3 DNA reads TGCGCCAGTATGTGGCAGCCCTCCTACAATGAGCAGTTCTTC. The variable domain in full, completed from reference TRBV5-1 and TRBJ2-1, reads KAGVTQTPRYLIKTRGQQVTLSCSPISGHRSVSWYQQTPGQGLQFLFEYFSETQRNKGNFPGRFSGRQFSNSRSEMNVSTLELGDSALYLCASMWQPSYNEQFFGPGTRLTVL.

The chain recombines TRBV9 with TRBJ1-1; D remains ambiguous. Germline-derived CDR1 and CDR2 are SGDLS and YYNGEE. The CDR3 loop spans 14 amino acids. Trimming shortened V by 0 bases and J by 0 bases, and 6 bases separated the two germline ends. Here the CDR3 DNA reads TGTGCCAGCAGCGTAGAGGGCGTGAACACTGAAGCTTTCTTT. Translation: CASSVEGVNTEAFF. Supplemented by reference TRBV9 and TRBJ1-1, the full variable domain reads DSGVTQTPKHLITATGQRVTLRCSPRSGDLSVYWYQQSLDQGLQFLIQYYNGEERAKGNILERFSAQQFPDLHSELNLSSLELGDSALYFCASSVEGVNTEAFFGQGTRLTVV.